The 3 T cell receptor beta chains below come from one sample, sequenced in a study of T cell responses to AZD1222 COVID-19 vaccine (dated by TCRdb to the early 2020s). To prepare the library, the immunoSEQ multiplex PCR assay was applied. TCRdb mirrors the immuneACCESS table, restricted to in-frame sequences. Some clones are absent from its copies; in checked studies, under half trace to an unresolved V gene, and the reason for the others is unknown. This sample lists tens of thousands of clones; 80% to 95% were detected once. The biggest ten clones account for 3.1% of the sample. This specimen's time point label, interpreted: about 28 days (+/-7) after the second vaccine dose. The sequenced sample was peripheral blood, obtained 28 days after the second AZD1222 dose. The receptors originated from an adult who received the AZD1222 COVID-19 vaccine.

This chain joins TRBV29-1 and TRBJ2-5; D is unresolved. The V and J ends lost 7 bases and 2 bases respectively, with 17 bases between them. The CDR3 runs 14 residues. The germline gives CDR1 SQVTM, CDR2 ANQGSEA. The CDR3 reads CSAKWLFGQETQYF. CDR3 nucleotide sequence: TGCAGCGCCAAGTGGTTATTCGGGCAAGAGACCCAGTACTTC. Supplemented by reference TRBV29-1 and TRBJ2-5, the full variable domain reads SAVISQKPSRDICQRGTSLTIQCQVDSQVTMMFWYRQQPGQSLTLIATANQGSEATYESGFVIDKFPISRPNLTFSTLTVSNMSPEDSSIYLCSAKWLFGQETQYFGPGTRLLVL.

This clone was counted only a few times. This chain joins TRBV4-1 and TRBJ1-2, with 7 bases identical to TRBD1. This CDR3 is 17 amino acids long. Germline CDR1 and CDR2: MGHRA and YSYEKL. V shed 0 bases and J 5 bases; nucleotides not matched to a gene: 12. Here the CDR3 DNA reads TGCGCCAGCAGCCAAGAGTGGTCAGGGGGTTTATATTATGGCTACACCTTC. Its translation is CASSQEWSGGLYYGYTF.

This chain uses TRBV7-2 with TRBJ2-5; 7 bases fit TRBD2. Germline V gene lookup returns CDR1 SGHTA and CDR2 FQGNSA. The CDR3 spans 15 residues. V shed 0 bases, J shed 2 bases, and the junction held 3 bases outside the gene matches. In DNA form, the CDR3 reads TGTGCCAGCAGCTTAGCGGGACTACCACAAGAGACCCAGTACTTC. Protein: CASSLAGLPQETQYF.